This T cell receptor (beta chain) was captured by sequencing in a study of neurological immune-mediated disorders. Study results and limitations: It was HTLV-1-associated myelopathy that showed the most TCR clonal expansion, while multiple sclerosis showed the least, falling below healthy controls. One related-CDR3 cluster, found by phylogenetic grouping, held repertoires of 18 of 34 multiple sclerosis patients and is a possible signature.

This clonotype came up many times. Its target is not known. TCRdb re-called the 5' RACE reads with MiXCR, one entry per CDR3 protein. The table records tens of thousands of distinct CDR3 sequences, more than 4% of them present only once. Germline CDR1 is SGHDT and CDR2 is YYEEEE. This CDR3 contains 13 residues. V dropped 2 bases and J dropped 0 bases, with 5 bases sitting between them. The sequencing sample was made of PBMCs. This TCR derives from a man aged 45 to 65 with multiple sclerosis. The V call is TRBV5-6, the J call TRBJ1-1; no clear D. The CDR3 is CASSFAMNTEAFF. The DNA for the CDR3 is TGTGCCAGCAGCTTCGCAATGAACACTGAAGCTTTCTTT.